Below are 9 T cell receptor beta chains sequenced from a single sample in a study of CD8+CD57+ T cells in acquired aplastic anemia. The study profiled TCR beta VDJ and CDR3 using genomic DNA as template. TCRdb re-called the reads through MiXCR, storing one row per CDR3 protein. Here the sample spans about 180,000 distinct CDR3 sequences, approximately 52% being singletons. Patients chosen for sequencing had shown CD8+CD57+ cell expansion by flow cytometry. The specimen was sorted CD4+, CD8+, or CD8+CD57+ T cells (not recorded which) from PBMCs. These receptors were collected from a human donor with aplastic anemia.

CDR3: CASSERWDGTGYGYTF. CDR3 in DNA: TGTGCCAGCAGTGAGAGGTGGGACGGGACAGGCTATGGCTACACCTTC. The chain recombines TRBV25-1 with TRBJ1-2, with 8 nucleotides matching TRBD1. Germline V gene sequence: CDR1 MGHDK, CDR2 SYGVNS. The length of the CDR3 is 16 residues. V trimming: 3 bases; J trimming: 4 bases; junction bases outside the gene matches: 10.

This clonotype has only a few counts. The chain is built from TRBV24-1 and TRBJ2-5; perhaps TRBD2 as D (6 bases). Trimming shortened V by 4 bases and J by 1 base, and 21 bases separated the two germline ends. The CDR3 has 18 residues. From germline, CDR1 is KGHDR and CDR2 SFDVKD. The CDR3 is CATSDPNPPRESQETQYF. In DNA form, the CDR3 reads TGTGCCACCAGTGACCCAAACCCACCCCGGGAGAGCCAAGAGACCCAGTACTTC.

The chain recombines TRBV11-1 with TRBJ2-7, with no clear D. V was pared by 4 bases and J by 8 bases, with 15 bases between. The CDR3 extends over 13 amino acids. Germline V gene sequence: CDR1 SGHAT, CDR2 FQDESV (reference sequence). The CDR3 region has the DNA TGTGCCAGCAGCTACCCGAAGGTCGGCAAGCAGTACTTC. Protein sequence: CASSYPKVGKQYF.

This clonotype was counted a single time. The chain recombines TRBV19 with TRBJ2-3; 7 nucleotides align to TRBD2. V shed 7 bases and J 6 bases; nucleotides not matched to a gene: 16. The CDR3 length is 16 residues. CDR1 and CDR2 from the germline V gene are LNHDA and SQIVND (reference sequence). CDR3 sequence: CASKEVSGMATDTQYF. The CDR3 nucleotides are TGTGCCAGTAAGGAAGTCAGCGGGATGGCGACGGATACGCAGTATTTT.

This clonotype has a handful of counts. The chain is built from TRBV18 and TRBJ1-3; 7 bases agree with TRBD1. Per germline, CDR1 KGHSH and CDR2 LQKENI. Trimming took 1 base from V and 1 from J; bases not matched to a gene: 7. This CDR3 has 17 residues. The DNA for the CDR3 is TGTGCCAGCTCACCACAACAAACAGGGGCATCTGGAAACACCATATATTTT. It specifies CASSPQQTGASGNTIYF.

This clonotype was detected once. The gene calls are TRBV2 and TRBJ1-6; perhaps TRBD1 as D (6 bases). In germline, CDR1 is SNHLY, CDR2 FYNNEI. V was trimmed by 1 base and J by 10 bases, leaving 14 bases between them. The CDR3 spans 15 residues. The CDR3 here is CASSEEGTMGSPLHF. In DNA, the CDR3 is TGTGCCAGCAGTGAAGAAGGGACAATGGGGTCACCCCTCCACTTT.

The chain carries TRBV19 and TRBJ1-1; 8 bases match TRBD1. This CDR3 region has 14 residues. The germline V gene has CDR1 LNHDA and CDR2 SQIVND (reference sequence). V trimming: 7 bases; J trimming: 5 bases; junction bases outside the gene matches: 9. CDR3 region: CASTSTGGMTEAFF. The CDR3 DNA follows: TGTGCCAGTACCTCAACAGGGGGAATGACTGAAGCTTTCTTT.

V and J are TRBV2 and TRBJ2-7, with TRBD1 matching over 9 bases. The V segment lost 8 bases and the J segment 2 bases; nucleotides outside the gene matches: 7. CDR1 and CDR2 (germline): SNHLY, FYNNEI. This CDR3 is built from 14 residues. The CDR3 coding sequence is TGTGCCAGCTTGGGACAGGGAGAACCCTACGAGCAGTACTTC. It yields the protein CASLGQGEPYEQYF.

The chain links TRBV2 to TRBJ2-7; TRBD2 aligns across 15 bases. CDR3 size: 15 residues. Trimming at V came to 4 bases and at J to 7 bases, leaving 5 bases not matched to a gene. Looked up from germline, CDR1 is SNHLY and CDR2 is FYNNEI. CDR3 sequence: CASSVGTSGRLEQYF. Here the CDR3 DNA reads TGTGCCAGCAGTGTTGGGACTAGCGGGAGGCTGGAGCAGTACTTC.